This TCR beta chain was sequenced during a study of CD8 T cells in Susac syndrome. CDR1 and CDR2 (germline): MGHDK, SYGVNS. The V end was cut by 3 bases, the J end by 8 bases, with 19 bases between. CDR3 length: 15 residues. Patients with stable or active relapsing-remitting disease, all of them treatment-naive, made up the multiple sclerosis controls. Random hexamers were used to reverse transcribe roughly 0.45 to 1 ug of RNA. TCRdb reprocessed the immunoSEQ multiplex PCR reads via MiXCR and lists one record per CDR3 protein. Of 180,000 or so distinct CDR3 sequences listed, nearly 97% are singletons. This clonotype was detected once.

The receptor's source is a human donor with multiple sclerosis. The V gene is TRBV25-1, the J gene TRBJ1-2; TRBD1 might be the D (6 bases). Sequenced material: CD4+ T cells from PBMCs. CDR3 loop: CASSDWPRTAYGYTF. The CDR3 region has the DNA TGTGCCAGCAGTGACTGGCCGAGGACAGCGTACGGCTACACCTTC.